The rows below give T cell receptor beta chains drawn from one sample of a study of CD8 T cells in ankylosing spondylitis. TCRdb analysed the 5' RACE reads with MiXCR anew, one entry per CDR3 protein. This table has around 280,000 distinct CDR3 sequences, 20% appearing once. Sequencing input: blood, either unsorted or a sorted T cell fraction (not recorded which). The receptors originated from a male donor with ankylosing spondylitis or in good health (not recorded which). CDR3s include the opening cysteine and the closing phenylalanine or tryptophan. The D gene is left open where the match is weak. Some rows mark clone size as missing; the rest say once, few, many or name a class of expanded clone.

CDR3nt: TGTGCAAGTCGCTTAATACGGACAGGGGCCGACCAACGCACAGATACGCAGTATTTT
CDR3aa: CASRLIRTGADQRTDTQYF
abundance: .
d_gene: .
v_gene: TRBV12-2
j_gene: TRBJ2-3

CDR3nt: TGTGCCAGCAGATTCGACACCTCCCCCTACAATGAGCAGTTCTTC
CDR3aa: CASRFDTSPYNEQFF
abundance: few
d_gene: .
v_gene: TRBV7-2
j_gene: TRBJ2-1

CDR3nt: TGTGCCAGCAGCTTTGGACAGGAACGAGAGACCCAGTACTTC
CDR3aa: CASSFGQERETQYF
abundance: .
d_gene: TRBD1
v_gene: TRBV11-1
j_gene: TRBJ2-5

CDR3nt: TGTGCCAGCAGCTTGGGAGCGGGAGGGCAAACAGATACGCAGTATTTT
CDR3aa: CASSLGAGGQTDTQYF
abundance: few
d_gene: TRBD2
v_gene: TRBV7-6
j_gene: TRBJ2-3

CDR3nt: TGCGCCAGCAGCTCCGCCGGGGTATCAACAGATACGCAGTATTTT
CDR3aa: CASSSAGVSTDTQYF
abundance: many
d_gene: .
v_gene: TRBV5-1
j_gene: TRBJ2-3

CDR3nt: TGTGCCAGCAGTGAACCGGATAGCAATCAGCCCCAGCATTTT
CDR3aa: CASSEPDSNQPQHF
abundance: few
d_gene: .
v_gene: TRBV25-1
j_gene: TRBJ1-5

CDR3nt: TGCGCCAGCAGCTTGGGACAAAACTACAATGAGCAGTTCTTC
CDR3aa: CASSLGQNYNEQFF
abundance: .
d_gene: .
v_gene: TRBV5-1
j_gene: TRBJ2-1

CDR3nt: TGTGCCAGCAGTTTAGCTGGGGGGTACTATGAAAAACTGTTTTTT
CDR3aa: CASSLAGGYYEKLFF
abundance: .
d_gene: .
v_gene: TRBV12-3/TRBV12-4
j_gene: TRBJ1-4

CDR3nt: TGTGCCACCAGTGATCCACTACAGGGGAGCACCGGGGAGCTGTTTTTT
CDR3aa: CATSDPLQGSTGELFF
abundance: many
d_gene: TRBD1
v_gene: TRBV24-1
j_gene: TRBJ2-2

CDR3nt: TGTGCCAGCAGTCGAGGGACAGCCGGAAGAGACATTCAGTACTTC
CDR3aa: CASSRGTAGRDIQYF
abundance: few
d_gene: TRBD1
v_gene: TRBV28
j_gene: TRBJ2-4

CDR3nt: TGTGCCAGCAGCTTGCAGGGGGTAGGGACTGAAGCTTTCTTT
CDR3aa: CASSLQGVGTEAFF
abundance: .
d_gene: TRBD1
v_gene: TRBV7-9
j_gene: TRBJ1-1

CDR3nt: TGTGCCAGTAGTAGGAGGGCTCCGCCTGAAGCTTTCTTT
CDR3aa: CASSRRAPPEAFF
abundance: few
d_gene: .
v_gene: TRBV19
j_gene: TRBJ1-1

CDR3nt: TGTGCCATCAGTGACAGGGGCAATTCACCCCTCCACTTT
CDR3aa: CAISDRGNSPLHF
abundance: many
d_gene: .
v_gene: TRBV10-3
j_gene: TRBJ1-6

CDR3nt: TGTGCCAGCACCCGATCGGTGGGCCGGGGCAATGAGCAGTTCTTC
CDR3aa: CASTRSVGRGNEQFF
abundance: few
d_gene: .
v_gene: TRBV12-3/TRBV12-4
j_gene: TRBJ2-1

CDR3nt: TGCAGCGTTGGCGGACAGAGAGATACGCAGTATTTT
CDR3aa: CSVGGQRDTQYF
abundance: .
d_gene: .
v_gene: TRBV29-1
j_gene: TRBJ2-3

CDR3nt: TGCAGTGCTAGGGCTCAGGGTCAAGAGACCCAGTACTTC
CDR3aa: CSARAQGQETQYF
abundance: many
d_gene: .
v_gene: TRBV20-1
j_gene: TRBJ2-5

CDR3nt: TGTGCCAGCAGTTACCAGGGACGGATGAACACTGAAGCTTTCTTT
CDR3aa: CASSYQGRMNTEAFF
abundance: few
d_gene: .
v_gene: TRBV6-5
j_gene: TRBJ1-1

CDR3nt: TGCAGTGCTAGAGAATCGGCTGGGGCCAACGTCCTGACTTTC
CDR3aa: CSARESAGANVLTF
abundance: few
d_gene: .
v_gene: TRBV20-1
j_gene: TRBJ2-6

CDR3nt: TGTGCCAGCAGCTTAGGGGGTCTAAAAGGCTACACCTTC
CDR3aa: CASSLGGLKGYTF
abundance: .
d_gene: .
v_gene: TRBV7-2
j_gene: TRBJ1-2

CDR3nt: TGTGCCAGCAGCGTAGAGGTCGGACAGGTGGTCGGGGAGCTGTTTTTT
CDR3aa: CASSVEVGQVVGELFF
abundance: many
d_gene: TRBD1
v_gene: TRBV9
j_gene: TRBJ2-2

CDR3nt: TGTGCCAGCAGTCGGGGGGCAACAGATACGCAGTATTTT
CDR3aa: CASSRGATDTQYF
abundance: few
d_gene: .
v_gene: TRBV12-3/TRBV12-4
j_gene: TRBJ2-3

CDR3nt: TGTGCCACCAGCAGAAGGATTGCCAGCAATAGCAATCAGCCCCAGCATTTT
CDR3aa: CATSRRIASNSNQPQHF
abundance: few
d_gene: .
v_gene: TRBV15
j_gene: TRBJ1-5

CDR3nt: TGTGCCAGCAGTTCACTCCCGGTGGAGCTGTTTTTT
CDR3aa: CASSSLPVELFF
abundance: few
d_gene: .
v_gene: TRBV6-6
j_gene: TRBJ2-2

CDR3nt: TGTGCCAGTAGTGCGGGACATACGTCCACTGAAGCTTTCTTT
CDR3aa: CASSAGHTSTEAFF
abundance: .
d_gene: .
v_gene: TRBV19
j_gene: TRBJ1-1

CDR3nt: TGTGCCAGCAGCTTAGACAGGAGAAACTATGGCTACACCTTC
CDR3aa: CASSLDRRNYGYTF
abundance: .
d_gene: .
v_gene: TRBV11-2
j_gene: TRBJ1-2

CDR3nt: TGCAGTGCTAGAGATTGGGGGACAGATACGCAGTATTTT
CDR3aa: CSARDWGTDTQYF
abundance: .
d_gene: .
v_gene: TRBV20-1
j_gene: TRBJ2-3

CDR3nt: TGTGCCAGCAGCCTGGACAGGGACTCCCTGAACACTGAAGCTTTCTTT
CDR3aa: CASSLDRDSLNTEAFF
abundance: .
d_gene: TRBD1
v_gene: TRBV3-1
j_gene: TRBJ1-1

CDR3nt: TGCGCCAGCAGCTTCAAGACTAGAGAGACCCAGTACTTC
CDR3aa: CASSFKTRETQYF
abundance: .
d_gene: .
v_gene: TRBV5-1
j_gene: TRBJ2-5

CDR3nt: TGCAGCGTTGCTGCCAGGGTGGGAACCGGGGAGCTGTTTTTT
CDR3aa: CSVAARVGTGELFF
abundance: many
d_gene: .
v_gene: TRBV29-1
j_gene: TRBJ2-2

CDR3nt: TGTGCCACCGGACTAGCGGGAGATACGCAGTATTTT
CDR3aa: CATGLAGDTQYF
abundance: .
d_gene: TRBD2
v_gene: TRBV2
j_gene: TRBJ2-3

CDR3nt: TGCAGTGCTCACCGGGACAGGATCGGCGGGGAGCTGTTTTTT
CDR3aa: CSAHRDRIGGELFF
abundance: .
d_gene: TRBD1
v_gene: TRBV20-1
j_gene: TRBJ2-2

CDR3nt: TGTGCCAGCAGCCCGGGAACAGGCAAGACCCAGTACTTC
CDR3aa: CASSPGTGKTQYF
abundance: .
d_gene: .
v_gene: TRBV7-9
j_gene: TRBJ2-5

CDR3nt: TGTGCCAGCAGACCAGGGGGGAATAATGAAAAACTGTTTTTT
CDR3aa: CASRPGGNNEKLFF
abundance: few
d_gene: TRBD1
v_gene: TRBV12-3/TRBV12-4
j_gene: TRBJ1-4

CDR3nt: TGTGCCAGCATCGGACTAGCGGGAGAGGCTGAGCAGTTCTTC
CDR3aa: CASIGLAGEAEQFF
abundance: .
d_gene: TRBD2
v_gene: TRBV12-3/TRBV12-4
j_gene: TRBJ2-1

CDR3nt: TGTGCCAGCAGCCAAGGCAACTTAAGAAGGGTCGCCTACAATGAGCAGTTCTTC
CDR3aa: CASSQGNLRRVAYNEQFF
abundance: .
d_gene: .
v_gene: TRBV3-1
j_gene: TRBJ2-1

CDR3nt: TGTGCCAGCAGCTGGCTCGCCGGGACAGGGGCGTATTTGAACACCGGGGAGCTGTTTTTT
CDR3aa: CASSWLAGTGAYLNTGELFF
abundance: .
d_gene: TRBD1
v_gene: TRBV5-4
j_gene: TRBJ2-2

CDR3nt: TGTGCCAGCAGCGTAGCCTCCTCCACGCGGGGCTACACCTTC
CDR3aa: CASSVASSTRGYTF
abundance: .
d_gene: .
v_gene: TRBV9
j_gene: TRBJ1-2

CDR3nt: TGTGCCACCAGTACTGCGGGAGGGGACAATGAGCAGTTCTTC
CDR3aa: CATSTAGGDNEQFF
abundance: .
d_gene: TRBD2
v_gene: TRBV24-1
j_gene: TRBJ2-1

CDR3nt: TGCAGTGCCAGACCCAATTGGGATGAGCAGTTCTTC
CDR3aa: CSARPNWDEQFF
abundance: .
d_gene: .
v_gene: TRBV20-1
j_gene: TRBJ2-1

CDR3nt: TGTGCCAGCCGACAGCGTAATCCCTATAATGAGCAGTTCTTC
CDR3aa: CASRQRNPYNEQFF
abundance: few
d_gene: .
v_gene: TRBV27
j_gene: TRBJ2-1

CDR3nt: TGCAGCGTGAAACAGGGGGCAGATACGCAGTATTTT
CDR3aa: CSVKQGADTQYF
abundance: few
d_gene: TRBD1
v_gene: TRBV29-1
j_gene: TRBJ2-3

CDR3nt: TGTGCCAGCAGATCCGGACAGGGGATAATTTTCACAGATACGCAGTATTTT
CDR3aa: CASRSGQGIIFTDTQYF
abundance: .
d_gene: TRBD1
v_gene: TRBV2
j_gene: TRBJ2-3

CDR3nt: TGTGCCAGCAGCTTGGTTAGCGGGATGGCCACCGGGGAGCTGTTTTTT
CDR3aa: CASSLVSGMATGELFF
abundance: .
d_gene: TRBD2
v_gene: TRBV5-6
j_gene: TRBJ2-2

CDR3nt: TGTGCCAGCAAGCGAAACAGGGCTCATGGCTACACCTTC
CDR3aa: CASKRNRAHGYTF
abundance: many
d_gene: .
v_gene: TRBV6-1
j_gene: TRBJ1-2

CDR3nt: TGTGCCAGTAGTAGAACAGGGTCAGATACGCAGTATTTT
CDR3aa: CASSRTGSDTQYF
abundance: .
d_gene: .
v_gene: TRBV19
j_gene: TRBJ2-3

CDR3nt: TGCAGCGTTGACGAGGGATCGAACACTGAAGCTTTCTTT
CDR3aa: CSVDEGSNTEAFF
abundance: .
d_gene: .
v_gene: TRBV29-1
j_gene: TRBJ1-1

CDR3nt: TGCAGTGCCCGGGACAGACACATCGAAGCTTTCTTT
CDR3aa: CSARDRHIEAFF
abundance: .
d_gene: TRBD1
v_gene: TRBV20-1
j_gene: TRBJ1-1

CDR3nt: TGTGCCACCAGCAGGGGTTCTAATTCACCCCTCCACTTT
CDR3aa: CATSRGSNSPLHF
abundance: many
d_gene: .
v_gene: TRBV15
j_gene: TRBJ1-6

CDR3nt: TGTGCCAGCAGTCAGACAGGGAACTCTGGAAACACCATATATTTT
CDR3aa: CASSQTGNSGNTIYF
abundance: few
d_gene: TRBD1
v_gene: TRBV6-1
j_gene: TRBJ1-3

CDR3nt: TGTGCCATCAGTCATAAGGGTTATGAGCAGTTCTTC
CDR3aa: CAISHKGYEQFF
abundance: .
d_gene: .
v_gene: TRBV10-3
j_gene: TRBJ2-1

CDR3nt: TGTGCCAGCAGACGACAGGGGGTCAGGCAGCCCCAGCATTTT
CDR3aa: CASRRQGVRQPQHF
abundance: .
d_gene: TRBD1
v_gene: TRBV12-3/TRBV12-4
j_gene: TRBJ1-5

CDR3nt: TGTGCCAGCTCCAAAGTTGGGGGGGTCTCCTACAATGAGCAGTTCTTC
CDR3aa: CASSKVGGVSYNEQFF
abundance: .
d_gene: TRBD2
v_gene: TRBV3-1
j_gene: TRBJ2-1

CDR3nt: TGCGCCAGCAGCCAAGGGACAAGTCAAGAGACCCAGTACTTC
CDR3aa: CASSQGTSQETQYF
abundance: .
d_gene: .
v_gene: TRBV4-2
j_gene: TRBJ2-5